The next 23 T cell receptor beta chains were all read from a single sample in a study of CD8 T cells in Susac syndrome. Reverse transcription used about 0.45 to 1 ug RNA and random hexamers. Each CDR3 protein gets one entry after TCRdb re-called the immunoSEQ multiplex PCR reads with MiXCR. The repertoire holds approximately 160,000 distinct CDR3 sequences, with just over 90% as singletons. The sequenced material came from CD4+ T cells from PBMCs. The receptors derive from a human donor in good health.

The chain uses TRBV6-2 or TRBV6-3 and TRBJ1-5; no definite D call. Germline V lookup: CDR1 MNHEY, CDR2 SVGEGT. CDR3 length equals 13 residues. V gave up 2 bases and J gave up 5 bases, with 7 bases separating them. The CDR3 coding sequence is TGTGCCAGCAGTTACGCGGCGTATCAGCCCCAGCATTTT. Translation: CASSYAAYQPQHF.

The chain combines TRBV10-1 with TRBJ1-1; D unclear. Germline values: CDR1 WNHNN, CDR2 SYGVQD (reference sequence). CDR3 length: 13 residues. V lost 4 bases, J lost 0 bases, and 6 bases lay in between. CDR3 region: CASSVQLNTEAFF. CDR3 bases: TGCGCCAGCAGTGTCCAATTGAACACTGAAGCTTTCTTT.

This chain joins TRBV6-1 and TRBJ2-7, with TRBD1 identical over 10 bases. Germline CDR1 MNHNS, CDR2 SASEGT. J lost 5 bases, V lost 8 bases, and 12 bases had no gene match. This CDR3 comprises 15 residues. The CDR3 DNA is TGTGCCAGCTGGGACCCGGGACAGGGGAGGAACGAGCAGTACTTC. Translating it yields CASWDPGQGRNEQYF.

The V gene is TRBV5-1, the J gene TRBJ2-4, with D unclear. The CDR3 loop spans 15 amino acids. V was cut by 0 bases and J by 5 bases, with 12 bases left in between. In germline, CDR1 is SGHRS, CDR2 YFSETQ. CDR3 nucleotide sequence: TGCGCCAGCAGCTTGGTGCCCGGTCATGAAAACATTCAGTACTTC. Its translation: CASSLVPGHENIQYF.

The chain recombines TRBV29-1 with TRBJ1-1; D is undetermined. In germline, CDR1 is SQVTM, CDR2 ANQGSEA. CDR3 length: 14 amino acids. Deletions cut 3 bases from V and 0 bases from J, with 11 bases between. The CDR3 nucleotides are TGCAGCGTTGAGGCCTCGTTCATGAACACTGAAGCTTTCTTT. Residues: CSVEASFMNTEAFF.

The chain has TRBV6-5 and TRBJ2-7; D may be TRBD1 (6 bases). V dropped 7 bases and J dropped 2 bases, with 12 bases sitting between them. The CDR3 is 13 amino acids. Germline loops: CDR1 MNHEY, CDR2 SVGAGI. CDR3 residues: CASTSGAPYEQYF. The DNA for the CDR3 is TGTGCCAGCACCTCAGGGGCCCCCTACGAGCAGTACTTC.

The chain joins TRBV10-3 to TRBJ2-2; D is perhaps TRBD1 (5 bases). V lost 6 bases to trimming and J lost 6 bases, with 17 bases between them. The CDR3 has 15 residues. Germline V lookup: CDR1 ENHRY, CDR2 SYGVKD. The chain's CDR3 is CAISGRAQGSGELFF. CDR3 DNA sequence: TGTGCCATCAGCGGCAGGGCTCAGGGTTCCGGGGAGCTGTTTTTT.

The chain joins TRBV11-2 to TRBJ1-1, with D perhaps TRBD1 (6 bases). The CDR3 sequence is 16 residues long. Germline CDR1 and CDR2: SGHAT and FQNNGV. V lost 0 bases to trimming and J lost 1 base, with 12 bases between them. The CDR3 sequence: CASSLDRWGANTEAFF. The CDR3 DNA sequence: TGTGCCAGCAGCTTAGATCGATGGGGGGCGAACACTGAAGCTTTCTTT.

V is TRBV9 and J is TRBJ2-1, with 9 bases fitting TRBD2. Trimming cost V 2 bases and J 2 bases; bases outside gene matches: 2. Germline CDR1 is SGDLS and CDR2 is YYNGEE. The CDR3 spans 15 residues. The DNA for the CDR3 is TGTGCCAGCAGCGTGGGGACTAGCCCCTACAATGAGCAGTTCTTC. This encodes CASSVGTSPYNEQFF.

This rearrangement joins TRBV14 to TRBJ2-7; 8 bases are a match to TRBD1. V was pared by 3 bases and J by 2 bases, with 6 bases of the junction left unmatched. This CDR3 contains 15 residues. The germline gives CDR1 SGHDN, CDR2 FVKESK. CDR3: CASSQYGTGPYEQYF. The CDR3 coding sequence is TGTGCCAGCAGCCAGTATGGGACAGGTCCCTACGAGCAGTACTTC.

The chain couples TRBV6-5 to TRBJ1-2; maybe TRBD1 (6 bases). Germline V gene lookup returns CDR1 MNHEY and CDR2 SVGAGI. The CDR3 sequence is 15 residues long. The V gene lost 1 base and the J gene lost 4 bases, with 13 bases spanning the gap. CDR3 protein: CASSYFGDTRYGYTF. DNA of the CDR3: TGTGCCAGCAGTTACTTTGGGGACACCCGCTATGGCTACACCTTC.

The J gene is TRBJ1-1, the V gene TRBV9; unclear D gene. Germline CDR1 SGDLS, CDR2 YYNGEE. V was shortened by 0 bases and J by 7 bases, with 10 bases between the two germline ends. The CDR3 loop spans 13 amino acids. The CDR3 DNA is TGTGCCAGCAGCGTAGGAGGACCCGATGAAGCTTTCTTT. Its translation: CASSVGGPDEAFF.

This rearrangement joins TRBV5-1 to TRBJ2-5; 10 bases align to TRBD2. Unmatched junction bases numbered 7, after V lost 9 bases and J lost 5 bases. The CDR3 has 13 amino acids. Per the germline V gene, CDR1 is SGHRS and CDR2 is YFSETQ. The CDR3 is CATSSGSTETQYF. CDR3 sequence (DNA): TGCGCCACCTCTAGCGGGAGTACTGAGACCCAGTACTTC.

The chain carries TRBV7-7 and TRBJ2-2; D remains unclear. CDR1 and CDR2 from the germline V gene are SSHAT and FNYEAQ (reference sequence). This CDR3 spans 14 amino acids. The ends were cut back, 6 bases at V and 5 bases at J, with 13 bases in the middle. CDR3 DNA sequence: TGTGCCAGCAGGCGAGACTTATTAACCGGGGAGCTGTTTTTT. Translated, it gives CASRRDLLTGELFF.

Here the CDR3 reads CSVRGNEAFF. As DNA, the CDR3 is TGCAGCGTTAGGGGAAATGAAGCTTTCTTT. V is TRBV29-1 and J is TRBJ1-1; D is perhaps TRBD1 (5 bases). CDR1 SQVTM and CDR2 ANQGSEA come from the germline V gene. The CDR3 loop spans 10 amino acids. V was clipped by 5 bases and J by 7 bases, with 8 bases between them.

The chain joins TRBV29-1 to TRBJ1-1; no clear D. The germline V gene has CDR1 SQVTM and CDR2 ANQGSEA. Deletions cut 7 bases from V and 2 bases from J, with 11 bases between. The length of the CDR3 is 12 residues. The CDR3 DNA reads as TGCAGCGCCGAACCGGGCAACACTGAAGCTTTCTTT. Its protein is CSAEPGNTEAFF.

In its sample, this clonotype was seen once. The gene calls are TRBV5-4 and TRBJ2-1; 7 bases agree with TRBD2. The trim removed 0 bases at V and 4 bases at J, leaving 7 bases unmatched. The CDR3 runs 16 residues. CDR1 is SGHNT and CDR2 is YYREEE in the germline V gene (reference sequence). CDR3 DNA: TGTGCCAGCAGCTTGGTCGGTACTAGCGTATACAATGAGCAGTTCTTC. This encodes CASSLVGTSVYNEQFF. Combining the CDR3 with reference TRBV5-4 and TRBJ2-1 gives the whole variable domain ETGVTQSPTHLIKTRGQQVTLRCSSQSGHNTVSWYQQALGQGPQFIFQYYREEENGRGNFPPRFSGLQFPNYSSELNVNALELDDSALYLCASSLVGTSVYNEQFFGPGTRLTVL.

V usage is TRBV7-2 and J usage is TRBJ2-4, with 12 bases that match TRBD1. Germline-derived CDR1 and CDR2 are SGHTA and FQGNSA. The V gene end was trimmed by 5 bases and the J gene end by 13 bases; junction bases not matched to a gene: 6. The CDR3 runs to 13 residues. This CDR3 is CASSPRDRGLQYF. The DNA for the CDR3 is TGTGCCAGCAGCCCCAGGGACAGGGGGCTACAGTACTTC. The entire variable domain, with the rest obtained from reference TRBV7-2 and TRBJ2-4, is as follows: GAGVSQSPSNKVTEKGKDVELRCDPISGHTALYWYRQSLGQGLEFLIYFQGNSAPDKSGLPSDRFSAERTGGSVSTLTIQRTQQEDSAVYLCASSPRDRGLQYFGAGTRLSVL.

The chain joins TRBV21-1 to TRBJ2-7; the table's D gene call, TRBD1, was not cross checked with the DNA. TRBV21-1 is a pseudogene segment. CDR3 size: 15 residues. The CDR3 reads CASSKRQGRLYEQYF. CDR3 nucleotide sequence: TGTGCCAGCAGCAAGAGACAGGGGAGGCTTTACGAGCAGTACTTC.

CDR3 loop: CASSYGQGVNYGYTF. DNA for the CDR3: TGTGCCAGCAGCTACGGACAGGGGGTTAACTATGGCTACACCTTC. The rearrangement links TRBV7-2 to TRBJ1-2; 10 bases align to TRBD1. This CDR3 has 15 residues. The junction had 3 bases not matched to a gene; V was cut back by 4 bases and J by 1 base. From germline, CDR1 is SGHTA and CDR2 FQGNSA.

This clonotype occurred a few times. The chain is built from TRBV18 and TRBJ2-7; D gene uncertain. The CDR3 length is 13 residues. The ends were cut back, 0 bases at V and 6 bases at J, with 9 bases in the middle. Germline loops: CDR1 KGHSH, CDR2 LQKENI. CDR3 protein: CASSPPGLAEQYF. The CDR3 DNA is TGTGCCAGCTCACCACCGGGCCTCGCCGAGCAGTACTTC.

This chain connects TRBV28 to TRBJ1-2; 7 bases are shared with TRBD1. This CDR3 region has 13 residues. Germline V gene lookup returns CDR1 MDHEN and CDR2 SYDVKM. Germline trimming cut 5 bases from V and 8 bases from J; bases unmatched to any gene: 8. CDR3 in amino acids: CASSIDRVKGYTF. The CDR3, as DNA: TGTGCCAGCAGTATTGACAGGGTGAAAGGCTACACCTTC.

The CDR3 nucleotides are TGCAGTGCTAGAGTTACAGGGACACCTAGGGCCCAGCATTTT. Its translation: CSARVTGTPRAQHF. The V gene is TRBV20-1, the J gene TRBJ1-5; maybe TRBD1 (6 bases). CDR1 and CDR2 (germline): DFQATT, SNEGSKA (reference sequence). V was clipped by 1 base and J by 11 bases, with 18 bases between them. The CDR3 loop spans 14 amino acids.